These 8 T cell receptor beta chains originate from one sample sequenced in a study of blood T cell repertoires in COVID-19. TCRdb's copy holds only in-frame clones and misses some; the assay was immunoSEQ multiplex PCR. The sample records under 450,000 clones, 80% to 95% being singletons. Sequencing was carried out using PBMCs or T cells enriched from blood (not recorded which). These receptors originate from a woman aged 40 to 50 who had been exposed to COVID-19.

The DNA for the CDR3 is TGTGCCAGCTCAAAGCAGGGAACGAACACTGAAGCTTTCTTT. It codes for CASSKQGTNTEAFF. V usage is TRBV18 and J usage is TRBJ1-1, with D possibly TRBD1 on 5 matching bases. Between the trimmed V and J ends, which lost 5 bases and 1 base, there was a span of 11 bases. Germline V lookup: CDR1 KGHSH, CDR2 LQKENI. The CDR3 extends over 14 amino acids.

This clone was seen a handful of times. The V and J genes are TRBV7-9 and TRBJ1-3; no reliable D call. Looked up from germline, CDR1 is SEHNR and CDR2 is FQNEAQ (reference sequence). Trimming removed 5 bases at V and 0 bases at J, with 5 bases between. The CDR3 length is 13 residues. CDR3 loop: CASSPRSGNTIYF. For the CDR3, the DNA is TGTGCCAGCAGCCCGCGCTCTGGAAACACCATATATTTT.

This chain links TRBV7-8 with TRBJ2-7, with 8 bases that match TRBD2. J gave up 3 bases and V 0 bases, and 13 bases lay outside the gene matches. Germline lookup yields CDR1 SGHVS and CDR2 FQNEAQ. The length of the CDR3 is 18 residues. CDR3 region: CASSLAPFRAGGLYEQYF. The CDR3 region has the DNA TGTGCCAGCAGCTTAGCCCCTTTTAGGGCGGGAGGCCTCTACGAGCAGTACTTC. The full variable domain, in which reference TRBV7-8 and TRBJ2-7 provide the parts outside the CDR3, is GAGVSQSPRYKVAKRGQDVALRCDPISGHVSLFWYQQALGQGPEFLTYFQNEAQLDKSGLPSDRFFAERPEGSVSTLKIQRTQQEDSAVYLCASSLAPFRAGGLYEQYFGPGTRLTVT.

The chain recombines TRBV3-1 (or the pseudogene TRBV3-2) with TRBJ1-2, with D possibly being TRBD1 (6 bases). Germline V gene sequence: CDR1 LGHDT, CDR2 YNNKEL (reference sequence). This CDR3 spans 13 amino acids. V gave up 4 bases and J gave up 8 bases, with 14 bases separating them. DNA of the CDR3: TGTGCCAGCAGCCGCGTTTACAGGGACGGCTACACCTTC. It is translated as CASSRVYRDGYTF.

As DNA, the CDR3 is TGTGCCAGCAGCCAAGGACCGGAAGGGGGTGGATACGAGCAGTACTTC. This codes for CASSQGPEGGGYEQYF. The J gene is TRBJ2-7, the V gene TRBV3-1 (or the pseudogene TRBV3-2), with a possible D match to TRBD1 (6 bases). Trimming took 1 base from V and 4 from J, leaving 17 bases between them. In germline, CDR1 is LGHDT, CDR2 YNNKEL (reference sequence). The CDR3 totals 16 residues.

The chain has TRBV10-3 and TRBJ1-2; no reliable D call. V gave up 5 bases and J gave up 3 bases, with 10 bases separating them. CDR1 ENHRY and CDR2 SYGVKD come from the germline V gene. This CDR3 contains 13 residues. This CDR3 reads CAISKDGDYGYTF. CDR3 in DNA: TGTGCCATCAGTAAGGACGGGGACTATGGCTACACCTTC.

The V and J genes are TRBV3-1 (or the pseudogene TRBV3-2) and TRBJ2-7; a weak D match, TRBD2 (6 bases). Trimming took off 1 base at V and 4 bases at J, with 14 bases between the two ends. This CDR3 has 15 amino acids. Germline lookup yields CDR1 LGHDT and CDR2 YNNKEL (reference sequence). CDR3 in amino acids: CASSQGNGGTYEQYF. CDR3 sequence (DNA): TGTGCCAGCAGCCAAGGAAATGGTGGGACTTACGAGCAGTACTTC.

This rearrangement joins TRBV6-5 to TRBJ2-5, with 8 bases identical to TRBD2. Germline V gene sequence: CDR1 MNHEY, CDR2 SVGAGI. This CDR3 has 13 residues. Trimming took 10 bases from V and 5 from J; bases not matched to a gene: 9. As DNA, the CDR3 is TGTGCCACCCGGGGGGGTAATGCTGAGACCCAGTACTTC. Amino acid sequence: CATRGGNAETQYF.